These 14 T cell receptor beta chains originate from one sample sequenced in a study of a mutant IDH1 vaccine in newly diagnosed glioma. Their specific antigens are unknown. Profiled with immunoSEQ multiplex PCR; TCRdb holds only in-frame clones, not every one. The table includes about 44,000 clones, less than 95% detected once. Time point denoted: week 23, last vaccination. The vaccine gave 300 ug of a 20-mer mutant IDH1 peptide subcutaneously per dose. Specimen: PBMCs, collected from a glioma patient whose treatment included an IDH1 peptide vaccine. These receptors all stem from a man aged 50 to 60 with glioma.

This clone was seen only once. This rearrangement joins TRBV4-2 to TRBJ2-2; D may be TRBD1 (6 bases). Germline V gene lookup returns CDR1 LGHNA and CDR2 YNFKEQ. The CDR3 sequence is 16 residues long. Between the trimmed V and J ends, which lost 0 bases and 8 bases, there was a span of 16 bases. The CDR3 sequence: CASSQDPTGVPGELFF. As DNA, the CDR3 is TGTGCCAGCAGCCAAGATCCGACAGGCGTCCCAGGGGAGCTGTTTTTT.

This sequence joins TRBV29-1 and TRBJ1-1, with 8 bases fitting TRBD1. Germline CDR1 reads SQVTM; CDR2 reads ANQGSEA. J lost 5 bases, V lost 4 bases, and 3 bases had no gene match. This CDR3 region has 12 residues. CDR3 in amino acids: CSVGQGRTEAFF. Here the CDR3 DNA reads TGCAGCGTTGGACAGGGGAGGACTGAAGCTTTCTTT.

CDR3 DNA sequence: TGTGCCTGGACAGGGACGGCGGGGAATTCACCCCTCCACTTT. Translated, it gives CAWTGTAGNSPLHF. V and J are TRBV30 and TRBJ1-6; D is perhaps TRBD1 (5 bases). The length of the CDR3 is 14 residues. The V end lost 4 bases, the J end lost 7 bases, and 14 bases lay between the germline ends. Per the germline V gene, CDR1 is GTSNPN and CDR2 is SVGIG (reference sequence).

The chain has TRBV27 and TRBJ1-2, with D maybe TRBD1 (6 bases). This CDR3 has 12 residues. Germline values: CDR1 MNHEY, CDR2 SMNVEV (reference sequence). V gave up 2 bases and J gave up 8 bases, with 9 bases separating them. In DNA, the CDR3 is TGTGCCAGCAGTTTAAGGGGGTCGGGCTACACCTTC. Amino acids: CASSLRGSGYTF.

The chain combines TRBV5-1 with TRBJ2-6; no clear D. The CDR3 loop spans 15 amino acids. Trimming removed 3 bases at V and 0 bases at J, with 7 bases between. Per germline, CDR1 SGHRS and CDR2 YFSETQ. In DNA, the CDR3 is TGCGCCAGCAGCTCCTCAGTCTCTGGGGCCAACGTCCTGACTTTC. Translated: CASSSSVSGANVLTF. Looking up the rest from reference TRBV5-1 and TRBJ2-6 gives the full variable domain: KAGVTQTPRYLIKTRGQQVTLSCSPISGHRSVSWYQQTPGQGLQFLFEYFSETQRNKGNFPGRFSGRQFSNSRSEMNVSTLELGDSALYLCASSSSVSGANVLTFGAGSRLTVL.

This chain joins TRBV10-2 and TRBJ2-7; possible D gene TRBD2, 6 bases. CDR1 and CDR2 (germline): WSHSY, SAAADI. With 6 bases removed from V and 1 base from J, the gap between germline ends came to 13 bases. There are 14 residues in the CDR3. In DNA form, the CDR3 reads TGCGCCAGCAGCGAGACTAGGGGATCCTACGAGCAGTACTTC. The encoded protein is CASSETRGSYEQYF.

CDR3 DNA sequence: TGCGCCAGCAGCCAAGACCGGGTTTCAGGGCAGTACTTC. Translation: CASSQDRVSGQYF. The rearrangement uses TRBV4-3 and TRBJ2-7; D unresolved. The CDR3 covers 13 residues. Germline V gives CDR1 LGHNA, CDR2 YSLEER. The V end lost 0 bases, the J end lost 9 bases, and 12 bases lay between the germline ends.

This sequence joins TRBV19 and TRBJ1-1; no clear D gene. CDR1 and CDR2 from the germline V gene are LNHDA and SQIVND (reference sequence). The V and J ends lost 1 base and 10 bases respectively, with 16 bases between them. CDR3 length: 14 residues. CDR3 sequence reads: CASSIGGSPEGAFF. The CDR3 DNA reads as TGTGCCAGTAGTATAGGGGGTTCGCCCGAGGGAGCTTTCTTT.

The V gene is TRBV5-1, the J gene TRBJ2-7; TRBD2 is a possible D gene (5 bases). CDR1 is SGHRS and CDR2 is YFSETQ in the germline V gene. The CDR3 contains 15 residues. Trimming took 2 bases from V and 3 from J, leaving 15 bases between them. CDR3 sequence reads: CASSFEADGDYEQYF. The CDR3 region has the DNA TGCGCCAGCAGCTTCGAGGCTGACGGGGACTACGAGCAGTACTTC.

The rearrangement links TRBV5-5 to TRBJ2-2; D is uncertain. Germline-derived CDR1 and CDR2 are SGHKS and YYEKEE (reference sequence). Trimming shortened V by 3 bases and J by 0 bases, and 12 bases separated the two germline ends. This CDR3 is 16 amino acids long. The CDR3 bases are TGTGCCAGCAGCTGGATGGGCAACGCGAACACCGGGGAGCTGTTTTTT. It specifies CASSWMGNANTGELFF.

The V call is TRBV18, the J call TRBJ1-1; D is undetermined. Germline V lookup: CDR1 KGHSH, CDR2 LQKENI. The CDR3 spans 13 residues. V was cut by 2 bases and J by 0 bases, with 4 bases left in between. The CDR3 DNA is TGTGCCAGCTCACCAGGGATGAACACTGAAGCTTTCTTT. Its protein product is CASSPGMNTEAFF.

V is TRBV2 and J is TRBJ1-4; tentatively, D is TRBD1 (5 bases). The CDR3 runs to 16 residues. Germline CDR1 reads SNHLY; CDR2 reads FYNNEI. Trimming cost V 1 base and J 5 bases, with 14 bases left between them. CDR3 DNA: TGTGCCAGCAGTGAAGGCAGGACAAGGAGAAATGAAAAACTGTTTTTT. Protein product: CASSEGRTRRNEKLFF.

The CDR3 DNA sequence: TGTGCCAGTAGATCACGGGGGGAATATAATTCACCCCTCCACTTT. Amino acids: CASRSRGEYNSPLHF. J is TRBJ1-6 and V is TRBV19; possibly TRBD1 for D (5 bases). V gave up 6 bases and J gave up 4 bases, with 13 bases separating them. Looked up from germline, CDR1 is LNHDA and CDR2 is SQIVND (reference sequence). This CDR3 has 15 amino acids.

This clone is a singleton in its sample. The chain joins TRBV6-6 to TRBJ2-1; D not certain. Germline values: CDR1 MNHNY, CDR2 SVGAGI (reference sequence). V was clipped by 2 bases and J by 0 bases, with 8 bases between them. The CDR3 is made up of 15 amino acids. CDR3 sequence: CASSYGASSYNEQFF. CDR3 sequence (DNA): TGTGCCAGCAGTTACGGAGCTAGCTCCTACAATGAGCAGTTCTTC.